The rows below give T cell receptor beta chains drawn from one sample of a study of T cell changes during pregnancy in multiple sclerosis. Produced via immunoSEQ multiplex PCR; TCRdb's table is partial and in-frame only. The data show about 85,000 clones, with roughly 90% seen just once and under 3% held by the top ten. The source material was peripheral blood, sampled in the first trimester of pregnancy. Source of these receptors: a female donor with multiple sclerosis, enrolled in a pregnancy study. CDR3s include the opening cysteine and the closing phenylalanine or tryptophan. Fields, in order: V gene, J gene, CDR3 protein.

v_call: TRBV4-1; j_call: TRBJ1-1; cdr3_aa: CASSHPARSTEAFF
v_call: TRBV9; j_call: TRBJ1-2; cdr3_aa: CASSVDNNYGYTF
v_call: TRBV5-5; j_call: TRBJ2-7; cdr3_aa: CASSLAGGSYEQYF
v_call: TRBV14; j_call: TRBJ2-1; cdr3_aa: CASSPGLAGRSYNEQFF
v_call: TRBV28; j_call: TRBJ2-1; cdr3_aa: CASSAPLAGAPYNEQFF
v_call: TRBV4-3; j_call: TRBJ2-7; cdr3_aa: CASSQEGATYEQYF
v_call: TRBV4-3; j_call: TRBJ2-2; cdr3_aa: CASSQDIGTGELFF
v_call: TRBV11-2; j_call: TRBJ2-5; cdr3_aa: CASSQWAGRPQETQYF
v_call: TRBV19; j_call: TRBJ2-7; cdr3_aa: CASSTSGTGYEQYF
v_call: TRBV30; j_call: TRBJ2-7; cdr3_aa: CAWRGGGSYEQYF
v_call: TRBV5-4; j_call: TRBJ1-2; cdr3_aa: CASSLYGSYGYTF
v_call: TRBV30; j_call: TRBJ2-2; cdr3_aa: CAFLLRGGHTGELFF